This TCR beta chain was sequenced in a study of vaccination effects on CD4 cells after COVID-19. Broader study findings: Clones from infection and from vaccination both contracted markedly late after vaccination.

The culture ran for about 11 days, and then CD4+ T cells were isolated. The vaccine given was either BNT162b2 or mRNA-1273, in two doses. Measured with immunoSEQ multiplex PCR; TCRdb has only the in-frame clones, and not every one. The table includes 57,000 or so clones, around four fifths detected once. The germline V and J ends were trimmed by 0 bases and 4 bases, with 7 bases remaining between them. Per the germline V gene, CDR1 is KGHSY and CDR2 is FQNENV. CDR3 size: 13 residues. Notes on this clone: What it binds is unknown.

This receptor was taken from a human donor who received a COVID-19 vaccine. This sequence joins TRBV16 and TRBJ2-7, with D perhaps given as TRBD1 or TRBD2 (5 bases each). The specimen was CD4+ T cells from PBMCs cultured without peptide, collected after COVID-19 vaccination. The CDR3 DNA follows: TGTGCCAGCAGCCAATCCGGGGCATACGAGCAGTACTTC. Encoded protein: CASSQSGAYEQYF.